This TCR beta chain is drawn from a study of blood T cell repertoires in COVID-19. Study-wide background: Acute-phase and convalescent COVID-19 samples originated in the United States, Italy and Spain. The analysed material was cDNA or gDNA that came from T cells, B-cell-depleted T cells, or PBMCs.

Seattle's cohort entered during active infection and was followed longitudinally. The germline V gene encodes CDR1 MNHEY and CDR2 SVGAGI. V lost 0 bases and J lost 10, with 10 bases in between. The CDR3 has 13 residues. TCRdb's table, derived via immunoSEQ multiplex PCR, lists solely in-frame clones and lacks some. The sample yields around 300,000 clones, 75% to 95% seen once. This clonotype was sampled from a woman aged 25 to 39 with COVID-19, enrolled during active disease. Sequencing used peripheral blood. The gene calls are TRBV6-5 and TRBJ2-1; D may be TRBD1 (5 bases). Written as DNA, the CDR3 is TGTGCCAGCAGTTACTCGGACAAGGGAGAGCAGTTCTTC. Translated, it gives CASSYSDKGEQFF.